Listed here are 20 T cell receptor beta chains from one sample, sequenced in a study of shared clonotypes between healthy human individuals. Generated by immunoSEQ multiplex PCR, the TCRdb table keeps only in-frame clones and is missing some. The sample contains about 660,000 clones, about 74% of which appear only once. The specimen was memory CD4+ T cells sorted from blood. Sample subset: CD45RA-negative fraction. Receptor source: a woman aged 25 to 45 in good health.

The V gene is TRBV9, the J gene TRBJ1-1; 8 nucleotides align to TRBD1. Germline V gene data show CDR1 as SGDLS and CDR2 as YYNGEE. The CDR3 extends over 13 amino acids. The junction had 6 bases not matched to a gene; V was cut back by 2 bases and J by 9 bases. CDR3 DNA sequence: TGTGCCAGCAGCGTGGAAGGACAGGGCAAAGCTTTCTTT. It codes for CASSVEGQGKAFF. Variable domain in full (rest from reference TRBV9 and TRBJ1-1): DSGVTQTPKHLITATGQRVTLRCSPRSGDLSVYWYQQSLDQGLQFLIQYYNGEERAKGNILERFSAQQFPDLHSELNLSSLELGDSALYFCASSVEGQGKAFFGQGTRLTVV.

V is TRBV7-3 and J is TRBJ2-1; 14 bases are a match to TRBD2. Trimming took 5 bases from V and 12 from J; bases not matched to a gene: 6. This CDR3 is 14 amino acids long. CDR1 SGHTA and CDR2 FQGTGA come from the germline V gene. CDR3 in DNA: TGTGCCAGCAGCGTGGGACTAGCGGGGGACGCGCAGTTCTTC. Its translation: CASSVGLAGDAQFF.

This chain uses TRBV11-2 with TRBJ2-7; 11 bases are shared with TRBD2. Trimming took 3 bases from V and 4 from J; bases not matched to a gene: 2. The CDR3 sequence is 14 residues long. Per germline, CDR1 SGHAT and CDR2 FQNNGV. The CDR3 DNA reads TGTGCCAGCAGCTTGACTAGCGGGGTATACGAGCAGTACTTC. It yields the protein CASSLTSGVYEQYF.

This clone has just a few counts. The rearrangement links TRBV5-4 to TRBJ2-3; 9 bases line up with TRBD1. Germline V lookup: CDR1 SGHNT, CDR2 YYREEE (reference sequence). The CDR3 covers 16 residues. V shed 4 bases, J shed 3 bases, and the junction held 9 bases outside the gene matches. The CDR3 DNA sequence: TGTGCCAGCAGCGTCCGGGACAGGGTGGGGACAGATACGCAGTATTTT. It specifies CASSVRDRVGTDTQYF.

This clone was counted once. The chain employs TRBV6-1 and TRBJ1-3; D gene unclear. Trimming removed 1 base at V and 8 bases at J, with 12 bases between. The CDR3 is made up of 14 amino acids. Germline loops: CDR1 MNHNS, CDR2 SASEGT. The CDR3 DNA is TGTGCCAGCAGTGAAGAGTATCCCCGGGACACCATATATTTT. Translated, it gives CASSEEYPRDTIYF.

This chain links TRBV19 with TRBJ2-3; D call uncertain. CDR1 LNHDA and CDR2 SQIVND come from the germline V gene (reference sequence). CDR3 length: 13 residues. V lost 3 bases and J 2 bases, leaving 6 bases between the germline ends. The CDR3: CASSIAYTDTQYF. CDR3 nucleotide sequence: TGTGCCAGTAGTATCGCTTACACAGATACGCAGTATTTT.

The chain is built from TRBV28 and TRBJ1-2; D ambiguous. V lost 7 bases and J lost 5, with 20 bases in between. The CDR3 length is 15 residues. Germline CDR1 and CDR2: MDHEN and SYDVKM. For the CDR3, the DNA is TGTGCCAGCATGATTCACAATGACGGGCGTTATGGCTACACCTTC. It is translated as CASMIHNDGRYGYTF.

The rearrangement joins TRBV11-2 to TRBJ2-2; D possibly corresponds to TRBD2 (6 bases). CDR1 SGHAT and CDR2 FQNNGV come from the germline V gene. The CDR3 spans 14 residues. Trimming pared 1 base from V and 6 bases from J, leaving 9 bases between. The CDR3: CASSLGTGAGELFF. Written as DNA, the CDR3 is TGTGCCAGCAGCTTAGGAACGGGGGCCGGGGAGCTGTTTTTT.

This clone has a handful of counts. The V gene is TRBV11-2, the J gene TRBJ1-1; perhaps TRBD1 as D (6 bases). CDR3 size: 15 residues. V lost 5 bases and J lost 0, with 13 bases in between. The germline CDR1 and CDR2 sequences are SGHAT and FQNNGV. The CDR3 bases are TGTGCCAGCAGCCCCCTTAGGGGGATGAACACTGAAGCTTTCTTT. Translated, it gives CASSPLRGMNTEAFF.

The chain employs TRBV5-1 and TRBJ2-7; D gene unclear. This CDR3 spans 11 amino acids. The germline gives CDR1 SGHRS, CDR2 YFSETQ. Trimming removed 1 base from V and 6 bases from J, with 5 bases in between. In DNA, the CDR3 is TGCGCCAGCAGCTTGACAGCCGAGCAGTACTTC. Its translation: CASSLTAEQYF.

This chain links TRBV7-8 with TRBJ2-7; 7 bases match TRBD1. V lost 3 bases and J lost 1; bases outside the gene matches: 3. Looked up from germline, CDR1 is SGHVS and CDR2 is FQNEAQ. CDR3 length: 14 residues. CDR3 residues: CASSFLTGSYEQYF. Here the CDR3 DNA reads TGTGCCAGCAGCTTCCTGACAGGGTCCTACGAGCAGTACTTC.

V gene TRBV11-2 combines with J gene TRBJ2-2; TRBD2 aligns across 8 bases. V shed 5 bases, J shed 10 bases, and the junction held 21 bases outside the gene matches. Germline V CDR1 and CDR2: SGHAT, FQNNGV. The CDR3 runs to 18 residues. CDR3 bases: TGTGCCAGCAGCCGACGCGGCGGCGGGACGGGAGGGCGAGTGGAGCTGTTTTTT. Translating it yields CASSRRGGGTGGRVELFF.

CDR3 in amino acids: CASSEGRWMEQYF. Here the CDR3 DNA reads TGTGCCAGCAGTGAGGGTAGGTGGATGGAGCAGTACTTC. V usage is TRBV6-1 and J usage is TRBJ2-7; D unclear. With 3 bases removed from V and 7 bases from J, the gap between germline ends came to 13 bases. In germline, CDR1 is MNHNS, CDR2 SASEGT. There are 13 residues in the CDR3.

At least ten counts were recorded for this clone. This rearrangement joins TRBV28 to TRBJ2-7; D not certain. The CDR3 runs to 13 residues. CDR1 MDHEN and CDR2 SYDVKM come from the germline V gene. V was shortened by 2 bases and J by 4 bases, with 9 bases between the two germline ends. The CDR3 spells CASSLGRFYEQYF. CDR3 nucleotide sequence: TGTGCCAGCAGTTTAGGACGATTTTACGAGCAGTACTTC.

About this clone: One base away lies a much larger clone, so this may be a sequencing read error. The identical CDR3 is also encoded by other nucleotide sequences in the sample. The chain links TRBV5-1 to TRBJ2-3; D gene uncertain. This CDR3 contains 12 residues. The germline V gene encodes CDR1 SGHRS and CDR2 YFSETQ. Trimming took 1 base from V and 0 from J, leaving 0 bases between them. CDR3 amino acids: CASSLSTDTQYF. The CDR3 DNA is TGCGCCAGCAGCTTGAGCACAGATACGCAGTATTTT. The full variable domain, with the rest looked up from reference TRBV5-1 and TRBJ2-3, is KAGVTQTPRYLIKTRGQQVTLSCSPISGHRSVSWYQQTPGQGLQFLFEYFSETQRNKGNFPGRFSGRQFSNSRSEMNVSTLELGDSALYLCASSLSTDTQYFGPGTRLTVL.

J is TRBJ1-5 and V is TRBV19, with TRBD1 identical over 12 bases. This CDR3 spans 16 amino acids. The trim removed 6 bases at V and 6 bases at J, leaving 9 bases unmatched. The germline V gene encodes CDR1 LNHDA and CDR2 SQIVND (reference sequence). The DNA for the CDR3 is TGTGCCAGTAGACCTCAGGGACAGGGGGCGGCTCAGCCCCAGCATTTT. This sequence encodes CASRPQGQGAAQPQHF.

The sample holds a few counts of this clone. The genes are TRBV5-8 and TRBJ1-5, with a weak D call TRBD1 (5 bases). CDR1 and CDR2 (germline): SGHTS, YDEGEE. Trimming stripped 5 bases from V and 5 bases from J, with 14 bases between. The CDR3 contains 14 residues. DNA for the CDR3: TGTGCCAGCAGGCCAATGCGGGGGGATCAGCCCCAGCATTTT. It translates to CASRPMRGDQPQHF.

The CDR3 region is CASSTTSGRATGLADTQYF. CDR3 in DNA: TGTGCCAGCAGCACTACTAGCGGGAGGGCCACAGGTCTCGCAGATACGCAGTATTTT. The chain is built from TRBV11-2 and TRBJ2-3, with 13 bases lining up with TRBD2. With V trimmed by 5 bases and J by 4 bases, 15 bases remained unmatched. This CDR3 region has 19 residues. Germline CDR1 is SGHAT and CDR2 is FQNNGV.

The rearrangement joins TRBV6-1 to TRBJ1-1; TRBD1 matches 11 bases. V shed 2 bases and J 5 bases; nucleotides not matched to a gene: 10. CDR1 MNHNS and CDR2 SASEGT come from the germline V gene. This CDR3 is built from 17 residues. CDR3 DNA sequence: TGTGCCAGCAGTGAAAAGCACGGGGGACAGGGGGTGACTGAAGCTTTCTTT. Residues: CASSEKHGGQGVTEAFF.

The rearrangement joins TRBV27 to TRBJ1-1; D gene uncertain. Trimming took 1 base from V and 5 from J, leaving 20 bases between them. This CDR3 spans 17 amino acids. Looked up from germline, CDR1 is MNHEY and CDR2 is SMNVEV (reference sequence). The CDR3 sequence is CASSLLDITDFGTEAFF. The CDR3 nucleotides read TGTGCCAGCAGTTTATTGGATATAACGGATTTTGGGACTGAAGCTTTCTTT.